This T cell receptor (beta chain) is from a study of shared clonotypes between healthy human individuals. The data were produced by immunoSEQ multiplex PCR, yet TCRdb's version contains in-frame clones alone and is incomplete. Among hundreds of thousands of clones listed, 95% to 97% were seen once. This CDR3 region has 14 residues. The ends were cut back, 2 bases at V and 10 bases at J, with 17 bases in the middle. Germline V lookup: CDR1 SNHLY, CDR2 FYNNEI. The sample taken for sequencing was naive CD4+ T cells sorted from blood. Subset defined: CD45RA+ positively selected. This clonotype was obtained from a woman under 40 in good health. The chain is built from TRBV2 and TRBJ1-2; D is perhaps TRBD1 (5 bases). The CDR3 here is CASSESSWTFDYTF. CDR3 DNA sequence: TGTGCCAGCAGTGAATCGTCCTGGACATTCGACTACACCTTC.